Given below is one T cell receptor beta chain in context. Its antigen remains unidentified. Germline assignment: CDR1 SGHVS and CDR2 FQNEAQ. Losses at the gene ends were 2 bases for V and 0 bases for J; bases not matched to a gene: 3. This CDR3 spans 15 amino acids. Here immunoSEQ multiplex PCR was the method, and the copy in TCRdb shows in-frame clones only, minus some. The sample holds about 1.5 million clones, around 98% seen once. This entry is derived from a study of shared clonotypes between healthy human individuals. Overall study findings and caveats: Non-shared clonotypes had lower generation probabilities than those shared by all four donors.

Source material: naive CD4+ T cells sorted from blood. Subset defined: CD45RA+ positively selected. This rearrangement joins TRBV7-8 to TRBJ2-7, with 8 bases identical to TRBD2. This TCR was recovered from a man aged 25 to 45 in good health. The CDR3 DNA reads as TGTGCCAGCAGCTTACTCGGGAGGGCCTCCTACGAGCAGTACTTC. This translates into CASSLLGRASYEQYF.